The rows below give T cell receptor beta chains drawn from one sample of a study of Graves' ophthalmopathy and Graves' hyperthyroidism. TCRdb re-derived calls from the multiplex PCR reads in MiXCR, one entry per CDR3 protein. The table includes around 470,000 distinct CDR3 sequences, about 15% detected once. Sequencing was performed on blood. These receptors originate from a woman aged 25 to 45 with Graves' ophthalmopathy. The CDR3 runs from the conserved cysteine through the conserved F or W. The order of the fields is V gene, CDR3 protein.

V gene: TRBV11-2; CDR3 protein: CASSSVETGPEGNYGYTF
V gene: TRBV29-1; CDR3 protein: CSVGRSGSEDEQYF
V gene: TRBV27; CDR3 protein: CASSLSAGNHQPQHF
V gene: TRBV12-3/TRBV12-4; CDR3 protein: CASSYRTTGKVNYGYTF
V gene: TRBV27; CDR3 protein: CASGGQGVGGYTF
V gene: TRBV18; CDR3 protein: CASSTGGAYEQYF
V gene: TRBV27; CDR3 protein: CATREGGNIKYF
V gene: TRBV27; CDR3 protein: CASSLLRGTEAFF
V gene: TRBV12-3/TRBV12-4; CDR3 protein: CASRNRVQSTEAFF
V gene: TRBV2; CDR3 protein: CASRDDSNQPQHF